This T cell receptor (beta chain) was sequenced in a study of vaccination and CD4 T cells after COVID-19. At the level of the study: Four females and six males made up the convalescents, with two Hispanic. Once diagnosed, patients had post-COVID samples drawn a median approximately 93 days later (range 35 to 161).

A single record per CDR3 protein comes from TCRdb applying MiXCR to the PCR reads. In the table there are 20,000 to 30,000 distinct CDR3 sequences, under 60% of which are singletons. V was clipped by 2 bases and J by 6 bases; unmatched bases: 9. The CDR3 has 16 residues. Germline values: CDR1 MDHEN, CDR2 SYDVKM. As for this clonotype: Its antigen is unknown.

Study results and caveats: Median reactive clonotypes, those recognizing SARS-CoV-2, rose from around 21 to 38, not significantly.

The genes are TRBV28 and TRBJ2-1, with 8 bases aligning to TRBD1. Sequencing was performed on CD4+ T cells from blood, taken before SARS-CoV-2 vaccination. The clonotype comes from a human donor who had recovered from COVID-19. The CDR3 region has the DNA TGTGCCAGCAGTTTAACGGCGACAGGGGCCGGCAATGAGCAGTTCTTC. Its protein product is CASSLTATGAGNEQFF.